These 3 T cell receptor beta chains were sequenced from one sample in a study of PD-L1 blockade in urothelial cancer (dated by TCRdb to the late 2010s). The time point tag for this specimen amounts to: peripheral blood 6 weeks after treatment start. The library relied on the immunoSEQ multiplex PCR assay. As stored in TCRdb, this immuneACCESS dataset retains in-frame rearrangements with V and J assigned. A fraction of the clones does not appear; measured against another copy, unresolved V genes explain less than half of the discrepancy, and the remainder lacks a known reason. Within this sample are approximately 40,000 clones, with roughly 90% of them counted one time only. The ten largest make up about 23% of the sample. The source was PBMCs, collected around atezolizumab (anti-PD-L1) treatment. These receptors were obtained from a man aged 55 to 70 with urothelial cancer.

The V call is TRBV4-3, the J call TRBJ2-2; 12 bases line up with TRBD2. V shed 3 bases, J shed 1 base, and the junction held 0 bases outside the gene matches. The CDR3 spans 16 residues. Germline assignment: CDR1 LGHNA and CDR2 YSLEER. The CDR3 DNA is TGCGCCAGCAGCCAGGGACTAGCGGGGAACACCGGGGAGCTGTTTTTT. Its translation is CASSQGLAGNTGELFF.

With respect to this clone: This same CDR3 is encoded by further DNA sequences in the sample. The chain couples TRBV6-1 to TRBJ2-7; D may be TRBD2 (5 bases). The CDR3 contains 14 residues. From germline, CDR1 is MNHNS and CDR2 SASEGT. V was clipped by 7 bases and J by 1 base, with 14 bases between them. The CDR3 DNA sequence: TGTGCCAGCACTATAGGAGCGGCATCCTACGAGCAGTACTTC. Its translation: CASTIGAASYEQYF.

The genes are TRBV5-1 and TRBJ2-3; 9 bases align to TRBD2. Losses at the gene ends were 0 bases for V and 0 bases for J; bases not matched to a gene: 5. Per the germline V gene, CDR1 is SGHRS and CDR2 is YFSETQ. The length of the CDR3 is 17 residues. Written as DNA, the CDR3 is TGCGCCAGCAGCTTGGTGGCGGGGGGGGGCAGCACAGATACGCAGTATTTT. Protein: CASSLVAGGGSTDTQYF.